This TCR beta chain was observed in a study of T cells in Graves' hyperthyroidism and ophthalmopathy (dated by TCRdb to about 2019). Notes on the research overall: To identify TCR V-J signatures that set the groups apart, the researchers used a discovery cohort of 100 patients, made up of around 42 with Graves' ophthalmopathy and 57 with stable Graves' hyperthyroidism. Prospective prediction of ophthalmopathy was tested in an independent validation cohort consisting of about 20 hyperthyroidism patients and 17 patients who later progressed to ophthalmopathy. The 80 to 100 discovery patients were randomly divided into training and test sets at a 7:3 ratio. In about 6 Graves' hyperthyroidism patients, the study also compared T-cell repertoires from thyroid tissue with T-cell repertoires from blood. After sampling, hyperthyroidism patients received methimazole starting at 30 mg daily, and ophthalmopathy patients received high-dose intravenous methylprednisolone. TCR Vbeta CDR3 sequencing of around 130 peripheral blood samples (approximately 44 ophthalmopathy, approximately 80 hyperthyroidism and around 17 progressor patients) is reported in the paper.

Its CDR3 holds 16 amino acids, cysteine through phenylalanine. The DNA shown is the 48-base CDR3, in frame from base 1. The germline V end is reduced by 6 bases and the J end by 4 bases; junction bases left unmatched: 10. A patient counted as having stable Graves' hyperthyroidism if no progression to ophthalmopathy occurred over 18 months of follow-up. Hyperthyroidism patients were aged 18 to 65 years and newly diagnosed, with disease duration of less than 2 months. Any patient with an uncontrolled infection, another autoimmune disease, pregnancy or lactation was excluded. Clinical symptoms, serum thyroxine and TRAb, thyroid ultrasound, and orbital computed tomography formed the basis for the diagnoses. Total RNA was extracted using Trizol reagent, and RNA quality was assessed on an Agilent 2100 Bioanalyzer. Results and caveats for the whole study, not just this receptor: Blood samples also contained most of the expanded thyroid clonotypes (frequency above 0.001), which suggests that blood repertoires may reflect thyroid immune responses. Sample size was not statistically predetermined, and blinding of investigators to group allocation was not performed. A model built on a 13 V-J signature distinguished ophthalmopathy from stable hyperthyroidism, reaching 87.88% sensitivity and around 82% specificity in cross-validation and 80%/75% in testing. In validation, progression to ophthalmopathy was predicted by the model with around 71% sensitivity and 72.22% specificity, a median of approximately 6.5 months before onset.

The TCR beta CDR3 regions were amplified from RNA transcripts. A first-round RT-PCR of the TCR CDR3 used the HTBI primer set with the Qiagen OneStep RT-PCR kit. Libraries were constructed in a second round of multiplex PCR, after which size selection and purification were carried out. Sequencing of the libraries was done on an Illumina HiSeq2000 using paired-end 100 bp reads. The published analysis was carried out like this. Raw data were processed with SOAPnuke, discarding reads with adapters, uncalled bases, mean Phred below 15, or no exact constant-primer or identifier match. High-quality paired reads were merged with COPE v1.2.5, and unique nucleotide sequences were defined as clonotypes. MiTCR v1.1 was used to align the clonotypes against IMGT TRBV, TRBD and TRBJ reference segments. The analysis was restricted to V-J combinations with a frequency above 0.0001, which together covered 99.2% of the repertoires. A TCS score was defined as the ratio of F50 (clonal expansion) to E x V (chaos), with BLOSUM62-based TCRdist applied between CDR3 peptides within each V-J. Welch's t-statistics and random forest reduced roughly 500 V-J features to roughly 13, which were used in a naive Bayes classifier (R e1071). The similarity between thyroid and blood repertoires was quantified using the Morisita-Horn index. TCRdb reworked the public reads: Q25 trimming with fastp, MiXCR clone assembly, productive beta chains retained. Identical CDR3 protein sequences are pooled into one entry, listed with their most common genes and DNA. None of the V and J calls come from the authors' own analysis; TCRdb made them. The sample profile shows 530,000 or so distinct CDR3 sequences; 35% to 55% of them were found once. The ten largest clones represent about 8.3% of the sample.

To note about this clonotype: Its recognized antigen is unknown. Per-nucleotide qualities are absent, and no much larger clonotype sits a single base away.

Sample: peripheral blood or thyroid tissue (not recorded which). The rearrangement combines TRBV12-3 or TRBV12-4 with TRBJ2-2; 8 central nucleotides agree with TRBD1. The clonotype comes from a woman aged 18 to 35 with Graves' hyperthyroidism. The DNA sequence is given as TGTGCCAGCAGGTTATCAGGGGGCGCGGGCACCGGGGAGCTGTTTTTT. It translates as CASRLSGGAGTGELFF.